This record looks at one TCR beta chain sequence and its context. Its cognate antigen is unknown. This CDR3 is 14 amino acids long. Trimming removed 4 bases at V and 1 base at J, with 11 bases between. CDR1 and CDR2 from the germline V gene are SGHRS and YFSETQ. This sample was taken from a study of cytomegalovirus exposure and HLA in healthy donors. The donors were members of the validation cohort comprising about 120 subjects, separate from the roughly 700-subject first cohort. Study-wide results and caveats: Per published reports, the classifier diagnosed cytomegalovirus status with high specificity and sensitivity.

TCRdb's copy holds only in-frame clones and misses some; the assay was immunoSEQ multiplex PCR. Among some 130,000 clones listed, 85% to 90% were seen once. The sequencing input was PBMCs. The chain uses TRBV5-1 and TRBJ2-5; tentative D call: TRBD2 (6 bases). This TCR was sampled from a man aged 18 to 30 in good health and CMV-seronegative. The CDR3 reads CASSVTSLQETQYF. CDR3 bases: TGCGCCAGCAGCGTGACTAGTCTCCAAGAGACCCAGTACTTC. Variable domain in full (rest from reference TRBV5-1 and TRBJ2-5): KAGVTQTPRYLIKTRGQQVTLSCSPISGHRSVSWYQQTPGQGLQFLFEYFSETQRNKGNFPGRFSGRQFSNSRSEMNVSTLELGDSALYLCASSVTSLQETQYFGPGTRLLVL.